The 5 T cell receptor beta chains below were found in one sample sequenced in a study of T cells in Graves' hyperthyroidism and ophthalmopathy. Authors of the study amplified TCR beta CDR3 regions from RNA transcripts. HTBI primers were used for first-round RT-PCR of the TCR CDR3. TCRdb ran MiXCR on the multiplex PCR reads and lists one entry per CDR3 protein. In the table there are over 450,000 distinct CDR3 sequences, 13% to 15% of which are singletons. Specimen: blood. The receptors derive from a woman under 30 with Graves' hyperthyroidism.

At least ten counts were recorded for this clonotype. V gene TRBV28 combines with J gene TRBJ1-6; no definite D call. The germline V and J ends were trimmed by 2 bases and 5 bases, with 10 bases remaining between them. The CDR3 spans 15 residues. Germline CDR1 MDHEN, CDR2 SYDVKM. The CDR3 DNA is TGTGCCAGCAGTTTAGAGGATCGCCATAATTCACCCCTCCACTTT. This encodes CASSLEDRHNSPLHF.

This clonotype was recorded at least ten times. CDR3 in DNA: TGTGCCAGCAGCGTCGGGACTAGCAACACCGGGGAGCTGTTTTTT. The encoded protein is CASSVGTSNTGELFF. The genes are TRBV7-3 and TRBJ2-2; 9 bases match TRBD2. Germline values: CDR1 SGHTA, CDR2 FQGTGA. The ends lost 5 bases at V and 2 bases at J; junction bases unmatched: 3. The CDR3 totals 15 residues.

There are many counts of this clonotype. The chain employs TRBV6-1 and TRBJ1-5; D is uncertain. Germline CDR1 reads MNHNS; CDR2 reads SASEGT. The CDR3 spans 14 residues. V lost 5 bases and J lost 0, with 8 bases in between. The CDR3 here is CASSYGISNQPQHF. The CDR3 nucleotides are TGTGCCAGCAGTTACGGCATTAGCAATCAGCCCCAGCATTTT.

This clonotype has a handful of counts. The CDR3 protein is CASSLGAGQGAGETQYF. CDR3 DNA sequence: TGTGCCAGTAGTTTAGGGGCGGGACAGGGGGCAGGGGAGACCCAGTACTTC. J is TRBJ2-5 and V is TRBV19; 12 bases align to TRBD1. V lost 5 bases to trimming and J lost 5 bases; unmatched junction nucleotides: 12. In germline, CDR1 is LNHDA, CDR2 SQIVND (reference sequence). The CDR3 totals 17 residues. Full variable domain (missing parts from reference TRBV19 and TRBJ2-5): DGGITQSPKYLFRKEGQNVTLSCEQNLNHDAMYWYRQDPGQGLRLIYYSQIVNDFQKGDIAEGYSVSREKKESFPLTVTSAQKNPTAFYLCASSLGAGQGAGETQYFGPGTRLLVL.

This clonotype has a count of ten or more. The V and J genes are TRBV19 and TRBJ1-1; tentative D call: TRBD1 (5 bases). V was pared by 3 bases and J by 1 base, with 12 bases between. Germline V gene data show CDR1 as LNHDA and CDR2 as SQIVND (reference sequence). The CDR3 extends over 15 amino acids. CDR3 DNA sequence: TGTGCCAGTAGTATTATGAACAGGCCGAACACTGAAGCTTTCTTT. This codes for CASSIMNRPNTEAFF.